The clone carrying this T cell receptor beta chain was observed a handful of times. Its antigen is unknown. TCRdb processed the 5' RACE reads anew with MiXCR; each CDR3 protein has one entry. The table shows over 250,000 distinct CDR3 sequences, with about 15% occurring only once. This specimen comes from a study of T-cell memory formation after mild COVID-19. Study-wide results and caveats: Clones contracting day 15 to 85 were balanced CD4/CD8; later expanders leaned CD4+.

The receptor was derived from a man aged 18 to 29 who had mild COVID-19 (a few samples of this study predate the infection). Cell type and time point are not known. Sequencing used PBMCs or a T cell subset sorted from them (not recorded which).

CDR3 protein: CASSPHVNTGELFF. CDR3 nucleotides: TGCGCCAGCAGCCCACACGTGAACACCGGGGAGCTGTTTTTT. The chain links TRBV4-3 to TRBJ2-2, with unresolved D. The V end lost 4 bases, the J end lost 1 base, and 7 bases lay between the germline ends. Germline loops: CDR1 LGHNA, CDR2 YSLEER. The CDR3 loop spans 14 amino acids.